Listed below are T cell receptor beta chains from one sample, sequenced in a study of naive CD8 T cells in extremely preterm neonates. TCRdb's copy holds only in-frame clones and misses some; the assay was immunoSEQ multiplex PCR. The table lists 5,000 to 7,500 clones, approximately 98% of them singletons, with less than 1.5% in the top ten. Sequences were obtained from naive CD8+ T cells from blood. All receptors come from a human donor in good health. Both conserved end residues are part of each CDR3. The D gene is left open where the match is weak. Only part of the rows carry a size: once, few, many, or a class if the clone is expanded.

CDR3nt	CDR3aa	d_gene	j_gene	v_gene	abundance
TGTGCCAGCAGTTCGGGACTCGGTGGGACCTACGAGCAGTACTTC	CASSSGLGGTYEQYF	NA	TRBJ2-7	TRBV28	NA
TGTGCCAGCAGTGAATCGGGGGGAGTGTACGAGCAGTACTTC	CASSESGGVYEQYF	TRBD2	TRBJ2-7	TRBV25-1	NA
TGTGCCAGCAGTGTACAGGGGTCGAGCTATGGCTACACCTTC	CASSVQGSSYGYTF	TRBD1	TRBJ1-2	TRBV28	NA
TGTGCCTGGAGTGTATGGGGCAGGGATGCTTACGAGCAGTACTTC	CAWSVWGRDAYEQYF	NA	TRBJ2-7	TRBV30	NA
TGTGCCAGCAGCTTAGATAGGAGGGCTAGCGGGAATGAGCAGTTCTTC	CASSLDRRASGNEQFF	TRBD2	TRBJ2-1	TRBV11-2	NA
TGTGCCAGCAGCTTGCGTCGGCAGGGACTCACTGAAGCTTTCTTT	CASSLRRQGLTEAFF	NA	TRBJ1-1	TRBV11-1	NA
TGTGCCTGGAGTCCCCCTACAGGACACGACTCCTACGAGCAGTACTTC	CAWSPPTGHDSYEQYF	NA	TRBJ2-7	TRBV30	NA
TGTGCCAGCAGTTTCCGGGGACTAGCTCGCCACAATGAGCAGTTCTTC	CASSFRGLARHNEQFF	TRBD2	TRBJ2-1	TRBV28	NA
TGTGCCAGCAGCTTAGTTAGCGGGGCCTACGAGCAGTACTTC	CASSLVSGAYEQYF	TRBD2	TRBJ2-7	TRBV13	NA
TGTGCCAGCAGTTCGGGACAGCCCTATGGCTACACCTTC	CASSSGQPYGYTF	TRBD1	TRBJ1-2	TRBV27	once
TGTGCCAGCAGCTCTCAGACAGGCCTGAACTATGGCTACACCTTC	CASSSQTGLNYGYTF	NA	TRBJ1-2	TRBV7-9	NA
TGTGCCAGCAGCTCAGGGACAGGGATGACTGAGCAGTTCTTC	CASSSGTGMTEQFF	TRBD1	TRBJ2-1	TRBV5-4	NA
TGTGCCAGCAGCCTAGGGGGGGGCAATCAGCCCCAGCATTTT	CASSLGGGNQPQHF	NA	TRBJ1-5	TRBV7-9	NA
TGTGCCAGCAGTCCGGTCAACACTCGGAGTAATTCACCCCTCCACTTT	CASSPVNTRSNSPLHF	NA	TRBJ1-6	TRBV28	NA
TGTGCCAGCAGCTTAGCATGGGGGGACAGCGACCTTAACTATGGCTACACCTTC	CASSLAWGDSDLNYGYTF	TRBD1	TRBJ1-2	TRBV7-9	NA
TGCGCCAGCAGGGAACGGACAGCAACTAATGAAAAACTGTTTTTT	CASRERTATNEKLFF	NA	TRBJ1-4	TRBV5-1	NA
TGTGCCAGCAGCCCAGGGGTTGGCTACACCTTC	CASSPGVGYTF	NA	TRBJ1-2	TRBV28	NA
TGTGCCAGCAGTTCCTCAGGGGGGCTCTCCTACGAGCAGTACTTC	CASSSSGGLSYEQYF	NA	TRBJ2-7	TRBV27	NA
TGCAGCGTTGCTGGCAGTAACTATGGCTACACCTTC	CSVAGSNYGYTF	NA	TRBJ1-2	TRBV29-1	NA
TGTGCCAGCAGTTTCCTTCGACAGGGAGGAGGTCCTGGCCATCAGCCCCAGCATTTT	CASSFLRQGGGPGHQPQHF	TRBD1	TRBJ1-5	TRBV27	NA
TGTGCCAGCAGTGTAGGGACAGGAACAGATACGCAGTATTTT	CASSVGTGTDTQYF	TRBD1	TRBJ2-3	TRBV2	NA
TGTGCCAGCAGTGAACCAACCTACAATGAGCAGTTCTTC	CASSEPTYNEQFF	NA	TRBJ2-1	TRBV6-1	NA
TGTGCCTGGAGTGCCCCACAGGGCCGAGCTTTCTTT	CAWSAPQGRAFF	NA	TRBJ1-1	TRBV30	NA
TGTGCCAGTAGTATAGATCTCTCAGGACTGCTGCAAGAGACCCAGTACTTC	CASSIDLSGLLQETQYF	NA	TRBJ2-5	TRBV19	NA
TGTGCCAGCAGCTTCCGCGGAGCCGAGCGTAATGAGCAGTTCTTC	CASSFRGAERNEQFF	NA	TRBJ2-1	TRBV5-5	NA
TGTGCCAGCAGTGGGGGGACGGGCACTGAAGCTTTCTTT	CASSGGTGTEAFF	NA	TRBJ1-1	TRBV27	NA
TGTGCCAGCAGTGGCAAGGGGACAGTCAACTATGGCTACACCTTC	CASSGKGTVNYGYTF	TRBD1	TRBJ1-2	TRBV28	NA
TGTGCCAGCAGTGATCGACCAGGGGCAGATACGCAGTATTTT	CASSDRPGADTQYF	NA	TRBJ2-3	TRBV2	NA
TGTGCCAGCCGTCCCCTCCTCGGCGGGAGAAGGCCCGGGGAGCTGTTTTTT	CASRPLLGGRRPGELFF	TRBD2	TRBJ2-2	TRBV28	NA
TGTGCCACAAGCGGGAGCACCTACAATGAGCAGTTCTTC	CATSGSTYNEQFF	TRBD2	TRBJ2-1	TRBV19	NA
TGTGCCAGCAGTCTGACAGCCGGAGCTAATGAAAAACTGTTTTTT	CASSLTAGANEKLFF	NA	TRBJ1-4	TRBV27	NA
TGTGCCAGCAGCCTAACGACAGGGGGCTTGTACGAGCAGTACTTC	CASSLTTGGLYEQYF	TRBD1	TRBJ2-7	TRBV28	NA
TGTGCCAGCAGTTTAAACAGGGGAATGAACACTGAAGCTTTCTTT	CASSLNRGMNTEAFF	TRBD1	TRBJ1-1	TRBV28	NA
TGTGCCAGCAGGGCCTCCTATAGCGGATTCCACGAGCAGTACTTC	CASRASYSGFHEQYF	NA	TRBJ2-7	TRBV28	NA
TGTGCCAGTAGTACGACTCTAATTTGGGACACTGAAGCTTTCTTT	CASSTTLIWDTEAFF	NA	TRBJ1-1	TRBV19	NA